The clone carrying this T cell receptor beta chain was observed a handful of times. Its antigen is not known. This specimen belongs to a study of beta chain features in type 1 diabetes. General study points: Among patients with Type 1 diabetes, TCRB CDR3s were moderately but significantly shorter in every one of the four CD4+ subsets. With patients and controls alike, PCR might favor shorter templates to an equal degree. Insertion counts at VDJ junctions were lower in type 1 diabetes patients, who also showed more deletions there. In comparison with healthy donors, patients had naive, central memory and Treg TCRB repertoires that appeared more similar.

Populations obtained by sorting all exceeded 95% purity. Trimming at V came to 4 bases and at J to 4 bases, leaving 7 bases not matched to a gene. CDR3 size: 16 residues. Germline loops: CDR1 SGHRS, CDR2 YFSETQ. The sequenced template was cDNA made from the entire isolated RNA. The data were produced by immunoSEQ multiplex PCR, yet TCRdb's version contains in-frame clones alone and is incomplete. The table shows around 100,000 clones, with 25% to 35% occurring only once. The gene calls are TRBV5-1 and TRBJ2-1; 11 bases align to TRBD2. The clonotype originates from a young woman with type 1 diabetes. Sequenced: central memory CD4+ T cells from blood. CDR3 in amino acids: CASSPPGTSGYNEQFF. The CDR3 coding sequence is TGCGCCAGCAGCCCCCCCGGGACTAGCGGTTACAATGAGCAGTTCTTC.